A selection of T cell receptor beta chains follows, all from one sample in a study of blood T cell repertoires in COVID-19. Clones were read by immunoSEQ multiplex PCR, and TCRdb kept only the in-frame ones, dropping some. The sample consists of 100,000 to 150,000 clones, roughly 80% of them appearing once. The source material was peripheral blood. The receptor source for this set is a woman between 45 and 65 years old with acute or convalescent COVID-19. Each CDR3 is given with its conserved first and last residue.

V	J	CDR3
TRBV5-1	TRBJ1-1	CASRSSGDTEAFF
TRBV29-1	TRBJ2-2	CSVATGLMGGELFF
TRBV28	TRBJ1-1	CASSPVLRDREAFF
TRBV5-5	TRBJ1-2	CASSLGEDIVYGYTF
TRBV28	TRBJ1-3	CASLDSLSGNTIYF
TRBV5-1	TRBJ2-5	CASSVNPSGGGQETQYF
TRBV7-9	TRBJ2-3	CASADRGGTTDTQYF
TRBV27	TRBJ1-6	CASSSRGQGHFSNSPLHF
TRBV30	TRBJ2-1	CAWRPVYNEQFF
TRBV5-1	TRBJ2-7	CASSPFSTGTYEQYF
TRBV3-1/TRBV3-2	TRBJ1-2	CASSQELTGSALGYTF
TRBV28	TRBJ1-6	CASKRDLYSPLHF
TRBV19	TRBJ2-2	CASSSSVFAGELFF
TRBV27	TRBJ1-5	CASSLGTGNQPQHF
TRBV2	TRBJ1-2	CASSIQGYGYTF
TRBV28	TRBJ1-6	CATMGQMNSPLHF
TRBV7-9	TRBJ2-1	CASSAGRSSYNEQFF
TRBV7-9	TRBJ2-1	CASSLRLAGSSYNEQFF
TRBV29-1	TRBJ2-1	CSVLRTGSSSYNEQFF
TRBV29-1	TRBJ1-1	CSVLLNTEAFF
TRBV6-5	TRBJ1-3	CASWVGQGGNTIYF
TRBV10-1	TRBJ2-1	CASSDLAGGNNEQFF
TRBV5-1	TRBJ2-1	CASSLTDRVGNEQFF
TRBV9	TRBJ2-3	CASSVVPNTDTQYF
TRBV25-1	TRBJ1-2	CASSEWADYGYTF
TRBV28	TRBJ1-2	CASSLSDRNYGYTF
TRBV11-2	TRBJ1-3	CASRRQGISGNTIYF
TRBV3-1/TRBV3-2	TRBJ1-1	CASSQDVGTGSTFF
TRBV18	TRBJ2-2	CASSPYTGQNTGELFF
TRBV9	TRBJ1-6	CASSQRDGGNSPLHF
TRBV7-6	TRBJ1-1	CASSLAPGTGRRTEAFF
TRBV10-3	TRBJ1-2	CAINRDVGNGYTF
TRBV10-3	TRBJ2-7	CAISEMRLYEQYF